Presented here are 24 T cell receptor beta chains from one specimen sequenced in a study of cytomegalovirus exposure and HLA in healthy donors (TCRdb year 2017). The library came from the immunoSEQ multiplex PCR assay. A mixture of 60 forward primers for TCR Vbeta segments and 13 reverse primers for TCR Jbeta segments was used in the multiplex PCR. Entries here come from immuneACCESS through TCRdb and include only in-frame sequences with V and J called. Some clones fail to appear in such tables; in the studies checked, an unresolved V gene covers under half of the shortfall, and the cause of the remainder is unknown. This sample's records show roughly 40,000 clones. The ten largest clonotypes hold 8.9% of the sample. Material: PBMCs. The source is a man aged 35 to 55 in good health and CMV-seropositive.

The chain's CDR3 is CASRPLADFYNEQFF. DNA of the CDR3: TGTGCCAGCAGACCACTAGCGGACTTTTACAATGAGCAGTTCTTC. The chain has TRBV6-6 and TRBJ2-1; 8 positions agree with TRBD2. This CDR3 is built from 15 residues. V lost 6 bases and J lost 4; bases outside the gene matches: 8. Germline V gene sequence: CDR1 MNHNY, CDR2 SVGAGI (reference sequence).

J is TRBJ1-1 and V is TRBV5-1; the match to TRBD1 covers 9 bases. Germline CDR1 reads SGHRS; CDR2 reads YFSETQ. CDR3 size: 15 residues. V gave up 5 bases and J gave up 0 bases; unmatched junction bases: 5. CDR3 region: CASRGQGGLNTEAFF. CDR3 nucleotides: TGCGCCAGCAGGGGACAGGGAGGCCTGAACACTGAAGCTTTCTTT.

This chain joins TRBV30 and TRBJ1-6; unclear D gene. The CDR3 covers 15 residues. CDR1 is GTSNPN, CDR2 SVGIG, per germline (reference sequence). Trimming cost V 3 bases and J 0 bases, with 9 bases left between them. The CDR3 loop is CAWRKESSYNSPLHF. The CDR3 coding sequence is TGTGCCTGGAGAAAAGAGAGCTCCTATAATTCACCCCTCCACTTT.

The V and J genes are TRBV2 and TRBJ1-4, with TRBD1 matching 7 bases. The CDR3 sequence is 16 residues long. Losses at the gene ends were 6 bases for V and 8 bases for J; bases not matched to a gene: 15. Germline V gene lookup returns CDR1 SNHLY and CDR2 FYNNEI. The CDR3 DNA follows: TGTGCCAGCAGACCGGGACAGAATCACTTGTGGGAAAAACTGTTTTTT. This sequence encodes CASRPGQNHLWEKLFF.

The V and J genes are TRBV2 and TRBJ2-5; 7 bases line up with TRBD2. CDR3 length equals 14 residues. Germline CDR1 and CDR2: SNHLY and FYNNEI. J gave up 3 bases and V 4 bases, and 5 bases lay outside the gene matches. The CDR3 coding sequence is TGTGCCAGCAGTGGGGCCCGGGGGGAAGAGACCCAGTACTTC. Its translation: CASSGARGEETQYF. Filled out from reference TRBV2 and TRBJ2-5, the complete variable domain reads EPEVTQTPSHQVTQMGQEVILRCVPISNHLYFYWYRQILGQKVEFLVSFYNNEISEKSEIFDDQFSVERPDGSNFTLKIRSTKLEDSAMYFCASSGARGEETQYFGPGTRLLVL.

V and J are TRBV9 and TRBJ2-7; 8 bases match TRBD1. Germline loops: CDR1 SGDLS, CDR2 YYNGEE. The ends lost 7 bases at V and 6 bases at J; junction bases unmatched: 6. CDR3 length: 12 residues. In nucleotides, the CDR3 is TGTGCCAGCGGTAGGACAGGGACCGAGCAGTACTTC. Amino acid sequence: CASGRTGTEQYF.

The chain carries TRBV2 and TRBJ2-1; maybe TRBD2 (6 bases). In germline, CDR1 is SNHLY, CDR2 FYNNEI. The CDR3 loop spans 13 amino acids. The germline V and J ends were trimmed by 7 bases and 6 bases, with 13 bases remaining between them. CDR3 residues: CASTGTGGNEQFF. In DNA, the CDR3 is TGTGCCAGCACTGGGACTGGGGGCAATGAGCAGTTCTTC. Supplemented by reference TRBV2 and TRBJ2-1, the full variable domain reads EPEVTQTPSHQVTQMGQEVILRCVPISNHLYFYWYRQILGQKVEFLVSFYNNEISEKSEIFDDQFSVERPDGSNFTLKIRSTKLEDSAMYFCASTGTGGNEQFFGPGTRLTVL.

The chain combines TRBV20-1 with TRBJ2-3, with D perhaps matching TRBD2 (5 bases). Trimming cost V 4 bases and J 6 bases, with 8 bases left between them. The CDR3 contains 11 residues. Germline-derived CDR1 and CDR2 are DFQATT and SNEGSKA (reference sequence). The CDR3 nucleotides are TGCAGTGCTATATGGAGGGATACGCAGTATTTT. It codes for CSAIWRDTQYF.

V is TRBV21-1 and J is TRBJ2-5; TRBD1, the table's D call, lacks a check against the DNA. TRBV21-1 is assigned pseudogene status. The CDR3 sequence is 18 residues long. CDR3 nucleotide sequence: TGTGCCAGCAGCAAATGGCACCCGTCCCCAAAAAGACAAGAGACCCAGTACTTC. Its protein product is CASSKWHPSPKRQETQYF.

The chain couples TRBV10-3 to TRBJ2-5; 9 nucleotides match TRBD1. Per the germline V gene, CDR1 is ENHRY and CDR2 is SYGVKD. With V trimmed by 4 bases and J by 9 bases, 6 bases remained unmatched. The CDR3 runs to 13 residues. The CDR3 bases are TGTGCCATCAGTGGTTCGGGACAGGGAGCCCAGTACTTC. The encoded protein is CAISGSGQGAQYF.

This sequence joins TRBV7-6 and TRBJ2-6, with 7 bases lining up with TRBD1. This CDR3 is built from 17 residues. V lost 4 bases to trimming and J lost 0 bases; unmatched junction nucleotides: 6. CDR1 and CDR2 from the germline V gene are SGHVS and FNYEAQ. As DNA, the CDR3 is TGTGCCAGCAGCTCCCGGGACAGCCGCTCTGGGGCCAACGTCCTGACTTTC. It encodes CASSSRDSRSGANVLTF.

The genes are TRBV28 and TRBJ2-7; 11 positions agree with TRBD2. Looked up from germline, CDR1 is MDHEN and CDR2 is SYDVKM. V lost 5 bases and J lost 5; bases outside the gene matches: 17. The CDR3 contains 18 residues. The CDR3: CASSANPGTSGRINEQYF. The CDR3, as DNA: TGTGCCAGCAGTGCCAACCCCGGGACTAGCGGCCGAATCAACGAGCAGTACTTC.

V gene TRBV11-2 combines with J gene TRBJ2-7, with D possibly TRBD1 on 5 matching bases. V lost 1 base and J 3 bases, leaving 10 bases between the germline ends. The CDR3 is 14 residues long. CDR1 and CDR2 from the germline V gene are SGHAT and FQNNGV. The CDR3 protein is CASSLGRQFYEQYF. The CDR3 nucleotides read TGTGCCAGCAGCTTAGGTAGACAGTTCTACGAGCAGTACTTC.

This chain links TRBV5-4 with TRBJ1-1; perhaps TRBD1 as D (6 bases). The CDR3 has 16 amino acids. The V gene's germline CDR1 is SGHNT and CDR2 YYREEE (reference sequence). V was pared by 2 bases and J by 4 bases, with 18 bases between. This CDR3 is CASSFALSGVRTEAFF. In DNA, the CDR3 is TGTGCCAGCAGCTTTGCTCTTTCAGGGGTCCGCACTGAAGCTTTCTTT.

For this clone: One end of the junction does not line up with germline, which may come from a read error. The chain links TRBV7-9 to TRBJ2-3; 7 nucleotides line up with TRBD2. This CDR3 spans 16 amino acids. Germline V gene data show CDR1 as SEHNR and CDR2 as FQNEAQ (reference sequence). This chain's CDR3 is CASSPGGTSNTYTQYF. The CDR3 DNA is TGTGCCAGCAGCCCCGGGGGGACTTCTAACACATATACGCAGTATTTT.

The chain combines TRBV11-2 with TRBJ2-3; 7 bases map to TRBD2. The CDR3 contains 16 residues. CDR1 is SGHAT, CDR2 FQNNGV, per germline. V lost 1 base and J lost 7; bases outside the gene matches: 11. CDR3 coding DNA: TGTGCCAGCAGCTTAGTCGGGACTATCACACACTATACGCAGTATTTT. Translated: CASSLVGTITHYTQYF.

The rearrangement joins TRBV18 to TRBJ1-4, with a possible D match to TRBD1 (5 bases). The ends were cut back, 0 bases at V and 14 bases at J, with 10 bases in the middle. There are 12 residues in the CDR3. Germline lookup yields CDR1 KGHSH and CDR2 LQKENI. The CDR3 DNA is TGTGCCAGCTCACCACCGAACGGGGGGCTGTTTTTT. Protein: CASSPPNGGLFF.

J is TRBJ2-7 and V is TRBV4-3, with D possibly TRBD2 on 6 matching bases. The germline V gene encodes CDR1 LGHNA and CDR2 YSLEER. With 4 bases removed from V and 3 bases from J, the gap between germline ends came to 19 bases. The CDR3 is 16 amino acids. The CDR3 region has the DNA TGCGCCAGCAGCCCCGGCCGGGGGAACACTCTCTACGAGCAGTACTTC. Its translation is CASSPGRGNTLYEQYF.

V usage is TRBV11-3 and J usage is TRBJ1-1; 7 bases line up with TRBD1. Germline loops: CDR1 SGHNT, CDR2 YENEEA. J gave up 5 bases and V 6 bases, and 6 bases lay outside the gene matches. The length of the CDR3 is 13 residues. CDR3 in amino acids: CASSPTGVTEAFF. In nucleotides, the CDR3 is TGTGCCAGCAGTCCCACAGGGGTGACTGAAGCTTTCTTT.

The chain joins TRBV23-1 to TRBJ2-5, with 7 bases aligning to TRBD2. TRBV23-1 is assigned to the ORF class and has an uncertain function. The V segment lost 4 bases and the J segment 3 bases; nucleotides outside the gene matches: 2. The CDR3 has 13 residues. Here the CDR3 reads CASSRSGEETQYF. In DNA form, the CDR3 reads TGCGCCAGCAGTCGGAGCGGGGAAGAGACCCAGTACTTC.

The CDR3 loop reads CASSRLVTEDYGYTF. DNA of the CDR3: TGTGCCAGCAGCCGTCTCGTGACAGAAGATTATGGCTACACCTTC. The chain links TRBV7-9 to TRBJ1-2; possibly TRBD1 for D (5 bases). This CDR3 is 15 amino acids long. V was trimmed by 5 bases and J by 5 bases, leaving 18 bases between them. CDR1 SEHNR and CDR2 FQNEAQ come from the germline V gene (reference sequence).

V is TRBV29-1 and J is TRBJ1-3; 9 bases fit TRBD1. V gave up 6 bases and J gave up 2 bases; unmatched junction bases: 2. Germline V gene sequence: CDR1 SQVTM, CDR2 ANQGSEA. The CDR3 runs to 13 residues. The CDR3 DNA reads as TGCAGCGTACAGGGGGCTACTGGAAACACCATATATTTT. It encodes CSVQGATGNTIYF. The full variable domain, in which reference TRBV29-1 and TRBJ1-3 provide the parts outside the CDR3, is SAVISQKPSRDICQRGTSLTIQCQVDSQVTMMFWYRQQPGQSLTLIATANQGSEATYESGFVIDKFPISRPNLTFSTLTVSNMSPEDSSIYLCSVQGATGNTIYFGEGSWLTVV.

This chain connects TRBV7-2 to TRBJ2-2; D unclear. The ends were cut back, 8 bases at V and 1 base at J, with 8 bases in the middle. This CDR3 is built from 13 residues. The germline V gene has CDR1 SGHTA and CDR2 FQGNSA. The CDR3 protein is CASLPGNTGELFF. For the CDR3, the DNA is TGTGCCAGCCTCCCAGGGAACACCGGGGAGCTGTTTTTT.

CDR3 sequence reads: CASSSQRRGYTF. In DNA, the CDR3 is TGTGCCAGCAGTTCTCAACGTCGGGGCTACACCTTC. The genes are TRBV6-5 and TRBJ1-2; no definite D call. The CDR3 spans 12 residues. Germline V CDR1 and CDR2: MNHEY, SVGAGI. Trimming shortened V by 4 bases and J by 8 bases, and 11 bases separated the two germline ends.